The 2 T cell receptor beta chains below all came from one sample that was sequenced in a study of regulatory T cells in long-lasting Graves disease. The time point here: persistent/refractory GD, antithyroid drugs over 5 years with positive TRAb. The authors made the TCR library using RNA they extracted from PBMCs. Building of the TCR beta libraries involved iRepertoire HTBI primers and Arm-PCR of CDR3 regions. TCRdb reanalysed the multiplex PCR reads using MiXCR and keeps one entry per CDR3 protein. The table has roughly 360,000 distinct CDR3 sequences, about 23% seen once. The material sequenced was peripheral blood mononuclear cells (PBMCs), taken when the disease was refractory, from a patient treated with antithyroid drugs. Every receptor here comes from a middle-aged woman with Graves disease.

The chain links TRBV28 to TRBJ2-5; a weak D match, TRBD2 (6 bases). The CDR3 runs to 14 residues. The V and J ends lost 0 bases and 9 bases respectively, with 14 bases between them. CDR1 and CDR2 from the germline V gene are MDHEN and SYDVKM. The CDR3 nucleotides read TGTGCCAGCAGTTTATGGGGGCAGAGGGAGGCCCAGTACTTC. Its protein is CASSLWGQREAQYF. Using reference TRBV28 and TRBJ2-5 for the parts outside the CDR3, the full variable domain is DVKVTQSSRYLVKRTGEKVFLECVQDMDHENMFWYRQDPGLGLRLIYFSYDVKMKEKGDIPEGYSVSREKKERFSLILESASTNQTSMYLCASSLWGQREAQYFGPGTRLLVL.

This clonotype turned up a few times. The chain links TRBV20-1 to TRBJ1-1; D unclear. CDR3 length equals 13 residues. CDR1 DFQATT and CDR2 SNEGSKA come from the germline V gene (reference sequence). Trimming cost V 1 base and J 1 base, with 7 bases left between them. In nucleotides, the CDR3 is TGCAGTGCTAGAGGTCAGCCGAACACTGAAGCTTTCTTT. Residues: CSARGQPNTEAFF.